Given below is one TCR beta chain in context. The antigen this receptor binds is unknown. Per-base qualities were not stored, and no clone one base away is much larger. Spanning cysteine to phenylalanine, the CDR3 consists of 16 amino acids. Here the CDR3 DNA is all that survives: 48 bases in frame from base 1. CDR1 and CDR2, looked up from the germline V gene, are MDHEN and SYDVKM. Trimming takes 2 bases off V and 6 bases off J; junction bases not matched to a gene: 11. This specimen belongs to a study of shared clonotypes between healthy human individuals (TCRdb year 2020). Background on the whole study: The cohort included a few men and a couple of women between 18 and 49 years of age. For each donor, three plates each were used for CD4 naive and CD4 memory, two plates were used for CD8 naive, and one plate was used for CD8 memory. To estimate repertoire size and how much clonotype sharing occurs between individuals, the study deeply sequenced the blood TCR repertoires of about five healthy adults. Different laboratories and diverse techniques were used to prepare libraries and sequence TCR repertoires, to increase sequencing depth and limit assay-specific biases. Leukapheresis yielded between about 0.85 and 10 billion PBMCs per donor.

CD8 naive samples were CD45RO-negative cells positively selected for CCR7, giving a CD45RA+CCR7+ population that excluded TemRA cells. The donors were healthy, HIV-negative adults who had no recently reported acute infections or vaccinations. Every donor was a Caucasian adult residing in Nashville, Tennessee, USA. Blood was collected by leukapheresis, and PBMCs were isolated by Ficoll-Histopaque density gradient centrifugation and then cryopreserved in liquid nitrogen vapor phase. Analytical flow cytometry was used to check the purity and quantity of each magnetically sorted T cell population. Genomic DNA was isolated from every sorted fraction and measured by UV absorbance on a Nanodrop 2000c. Using the deep immunoSEQ assay, TCR CDR3 regions were amplified from genomic DNA by multiplex PCR. Genomic DNA extracted from each cell subset was distributed evenly over all wells of several immunoSEQ 96-well plates, and each plate served as one replicate. For sorted subsets, approximately 190 ng genomic DNA, equal to about 30,000 T cell genomes, was loaded into each replicate PCR. Purified libraries were quantified with a Qubit 3.0 fluorometer, sized on a Bioanalyzer 2100, and re-quantified with the KAPA Library Quantification kit. Each immunoSEQ 96-well plate was sequenced on its own single-read 150-cycle Illumina NextSeq 550 flow cell. In the source study's methods: Because the immunoSEQ output held only junctional sequences and lacked quality scores, the filtering could not match the filtering applied to full-length reads. To assign V/J genes and CDR3, sequences were annotated against IMGT germline references using PyIR, a Python wrapper for IgBLAST v1.9. Reads were filtered out if the reads had weak V/J assignments (E-value above 1e-6), no CDR3, stop codons, out-of-frame junctions, or ambiguous translated residues. A V3J clonotype was defined by an identical inferred V gene, J gene, and CDR3 amino acid sequence. Percentage overlap between repertoires was calculated by dividing the number of shared unique clonotypes by the size of the smaller repertoire. Repertoire richness was assessed with RTK rarefaction, the Chao1 estimator, and Recon v2.1 estimates of unobserved clonotypes. OLGA was used to compute generation probabilities for all TCRbeta clonotypes that the gDNA method yielded from several donors. The immuneACCESS repertoire file appears here via TCRdb, limited to in-frame rearrangements. These files lack a portion of the clones; in checked studies, under half of the deficit traces to unresolved V genes, and the cause of the others is not known. V and J calls and clone size come straight from that table; D and trimming were deduced from the DNA. The table for this sample lists about 820,000 clones; nearly 95% of them were counted only once. The ten largest clones add up to under 30% of the sample.

The paper's findings and limits, for the study overall: Even with the large sequencing depth, rarefaction of the sorted-subset datasets indicated that sequencing was incomplete. Around 5% of naive CD4, more than 3% of naive CD8, roughly 2.4% of memory CD4, and over 0.35% of memory CD8 clonotypes were shared across several donors. Naive subsets generally had larger estimated clonotype richness than memory subsets. Clonotypes shared by all four sorted-subset donors showed higher generation probabilities than non-shared clonotypes. Because the study included only a small number of donors, the genetic and exposure-history diversity represented was limited. Based on pairwise subsampling, the degree of clonotype sharing among donors was expected to be affected by sequencing depth. Sampling was limited to blood, and TCR repertoires in tissue likely differ from TCR repertoires in blood.

This sequence originates from a man aged 25 to 45 in good health. The rearranged chain carries TRBV28 and TRBJ1-2, with 8 junctional bases fitting TRBD1. Sequences were obtained from naive CD8+ T cells sorted from blood. This sample's cell subset or site label indicates: CD45RA+CCR7+. The bases read TGTGCCAGCAGTTTACCCACAGGGGGTGTGTGGGATGGCTACACCTTC. Its amino acids are CASSLPTGGVWDGYTF.